This TCR beta chain was captured in a study of blood T cell repertoires in COVID-19. The V and J ends lost 7 bases and 0 bases, in that order; junction bases with no gene match: 6. The length of the CDR3 is 14 residues. CDR1 and CDR2 (germline): SNHLY, FYNNEI. As processed by the authors: Estimated nucleated cell counts came from reference gene primer amplification. Sequenced by immunoSEQ multiplex PCR; TCRdb stores in-frame clones only, minus some. Clone size and the V and J calls come from that table; the DNA yielded D and trimming. Among 250,000 or so clones listed, around four fifths were seen once.

The TCR was taken from a woman of 80 years or more with acute or convalescent COVID-19. This chain uses TRBV2 with TRBJ2-7, with 7 positions matching TRBD2. The source material was peripheral blood. This CDR3 is CASIREESSYEQYF. The CDR3 DNA sequence: TGTGCCAGCATCCGGGAGGAAAGCTCCTACGAGCAGTACTTC.